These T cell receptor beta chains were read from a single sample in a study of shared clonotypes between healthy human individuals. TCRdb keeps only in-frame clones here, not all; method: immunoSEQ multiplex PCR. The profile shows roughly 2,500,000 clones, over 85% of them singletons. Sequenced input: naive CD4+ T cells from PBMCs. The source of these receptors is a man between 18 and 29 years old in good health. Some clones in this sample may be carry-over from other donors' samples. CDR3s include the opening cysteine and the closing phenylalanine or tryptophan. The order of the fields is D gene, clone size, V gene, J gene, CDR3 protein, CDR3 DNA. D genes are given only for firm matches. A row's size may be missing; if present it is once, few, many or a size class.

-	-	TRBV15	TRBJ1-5	CATSRETGMSNQPQHF	TGTGCCACCAGCAGAGAGACGGGCATGAGCAATCAGCCCCAGCATTTT
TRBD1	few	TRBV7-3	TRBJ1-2	CASSSDRALTF	TGTGCCAGCAGCTCCGACAGGGCCCTCACCTTC
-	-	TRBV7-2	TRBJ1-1	CASSSIQLYTEAFF	TGTGCCAGCAGCTCAATACAGCTTTACACTGAAGCTTTCTTT
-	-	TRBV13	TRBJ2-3	CASSPQVTDTQYF	TGTGCCAGCAGCCCGCAGGTTACAGATACGCAGTATTTT
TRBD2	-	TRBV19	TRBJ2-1	CASSTSGTWFF	TGTGCCAGTAGTACTAGCGGGACTTGGTTCTTC
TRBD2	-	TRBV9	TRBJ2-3	CASSVTSGDTQYF	TGTGCCAGCAGCGTGACTAGCGGGGATACGCAGTATTTT
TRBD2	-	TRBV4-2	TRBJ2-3	CASSLSGTVDTQYF	TGTGCCAGCAGCCTTAGCGGGACTGTAGATACGCAGTATTTT
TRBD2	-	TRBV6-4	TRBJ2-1	CASRILAGGPGGNEQFF	TGTGCCAGCAGGATACTAGCGGGAGGGCCGGGGGGCAATGAGCAGTTCTTC
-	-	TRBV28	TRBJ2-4	CASSTSHPSKNIQYF	TGTGCCAGCAGTACTTCACACCCGAGCAAAAACATTCAGTACTTC
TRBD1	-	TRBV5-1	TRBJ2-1	CASRPGTGANSYNEQFF	TGCGCCAGCAGACCGGGGACAGGGGCAAATTCCTACAATGAGCAGTTCTTC